Listed below are T cell receptor beta chains from one sample, sequenced in a study of CD8+CD57+ T cells in acquired aplastic anemia. TCRdb passed the reads through MiXCR, listing each CDR3 protein once. The table has about 270,000 distinct CDR3 sequences, approximately 55% seen once. Input material: sorted CD4+, CD8+, or CD8+CD57+ T cells (not recorded which) from PBMCs. Receptors were obtained from a human donor with severe aplastic anemia or a healthy control (not recorded which). Both conserved end residues are part of each CDR3. A D gene is named only where the DNA matches it firmly. Clone size is shown for a subset of rows, as once, few, many or a class of expanded clone.

size: many
V: TRBV5-1
J: TRBJ2-2
D: TRBD2
DNA: TGCGCCAGCAGCTTGGGACCGGGACTAGCGGGGGGGCGGATCAACACCGGGGAGCTGTTTTTT
CDR3: CASSLGPGLAGGRINTGELFF

size: NA
V: TRBV2
J: TRBJ2-7
D: TRBD2
DNA: TGTGCCAGCAGTGTAGCGGGGGGAAAATACGAGCAGTACTTC
CDR3: CASSVAGGKYEQYF

size: NA
V: TRBV15
J: TRBJ1-5
D: NA
DNA: TGTGCCACCAGCAGAGTTGCAGGGGATCAGCCCCAGCATTTT
CDR3: CATSRVAGDQPQHF

size: many
V: TRBV30
J: TRBJ1-1
D: NA
DNA: TGTGCCTGGAGGACCATGGTCAACACTGAAGCTTTCTTT
CDR3: CAWRTMVNTEAFF

size: many
V: TRBV2
J: TRBJ1-2
D: TRBD1
DNA: TGTGCCAGCAGTATCGAGACAGGGGCTGGCTACACCTTC
CDR3: CASSIETGAGYTF

size: NA
V: TRBV5-1
J: TRBJ2-1
D: NA
DNA: TGCGCCAGCAGCTTGGGGTGGGGCGGGGATGAGCAGTTCTTC
CDR3: CASSLGWGGDEQFF

size: many
V: TRBV4-2
J: TRBJ2-2
D: NA
DNA: TGTGCCAGCAGCCAAGATGGTCTCCCGAACACCGGGGAGCTGTTTTTT
CDR3: CASSQDGLPNTGELFF

size: once
V: TRBV11-2
J: TRBJ2-1
D: TRBD2
DNA: TGTGCCAGCAGCAATAGCGGGTCTTCCTACAATGAGCAGTTCTTC
CDR3: CASSNSGSSYNEQFF

size: NA
V: TRBV12-3/TRBV12-4
J: TRBJ2-5
D: NA
DNA: TGTGCCAGCAGTTACTACAGGGACGGGGCCCAGTACTTC
CDR3: CASSYYRDGAQYF

size: NA
V: TRBV7-9
J: TRBJ2-5
D: TRBD2
DNA: TGTGCCAGCAGCTTAGCGCGGGGGTCAGGGGAGACCCAGTACTTC
CDR3: CASSLARGSGETQYF

size: many
V: TRBV4-1
J: TRBJ2-1
D: NA
DNA: TGCGCCAGCAGCCAAGATGAGGGGTGGGGGGTCAATGAGCAGTTCTTC
CDR3: CASSQDEGWGVNEQFF

size: NA
V: TRBV24-1
J: TRBJ2-3
D: NA
DNA: TGTGCCACCAGTGAGGCCGGGATCCTCACAGATACGCAGTATTTT
CDR3: CATSEAGILTDTQYF

size: many
V: TRBV7-9
J: TRBJ1-2
D: NA
DNA: TGTGCCAGCAGCTTAGAGGCCGGAAACTATGGCTACACCTTC
CDR3: CASSLEAGNYGYTF

size: NA
V: TRBV20-1
J: TRBJ2-3
D: NA
DNA: TGCAGTGCTAGAGCTAGTAGTGTGGGCACAGATACGCAGTATTTT
CDR3: CSARASSVGTDTQYF

size: few
V: TRBV6-1
J: TRBJ2-3
D: TRBD1
DNA: TGTGCCAGCAGGACGGACAGGGTAACAGATACGCAGTATTTT
CDR3: CASRTDRVTDTQYF

size: NA
V: TRBV19
J: TRBJ1-1
D: TRBD1
DNA: TGTGCCAGTAGTCGACAGGGGAACTTCGAGACTGAAGCTTTCTTT
CDR3: CASSRQGNFETEAFF

size: NA
V: TRBV7-8
J: TRBJ2-2
D: TRBD1
DNA: TGTGCCAGCAGCCGGGACAGGGGCAACACCGGGGAGCTGTCTTTT
CDR3: CASSRDRGNTGELSF

size: NA
V: TRBV7-3
J: TRBJ2-5
D: TRBD2
DNA: TGTGCCAGCAGCTTAATTCCGGGGCTAGCGGGGGAGAGAGAGACCCAGTACTTC
CDR3: CASSLIPGLAGERETQYF

size: NA
V: TRBV7-2
J: TRBJ2-3
D: NA
DNA: TGTGCCAGCAGCCCCCGGGCAGGGTCGGTCACAGATACGCAGTATTTT
CDR3: CASSPRAGSVTDTQYF

size: NA
V: TRBV6-2/TRBV6-3
J: TRBJ1-1
D: NA
DNA: TGTGCCAGCAGGCTGACAGCCGTCGGCACTGAAGCTTTCTTT
CDR3: CASRLTAVGTEAFF

size: NA
V: TRBV7-2
J: TRBJ2-5
D: TRBD2
DNA: TGTGCCAGCAGCCAAGAAGTACCACTAGCGGGGGAAGGAGAGACCCAGTACTTC
CDR3: CASSQEVPLAGEGETQYF

size: NA
V: TRBV7-9
J: TRBJ2-7
D: NA
DNA: TGTGCCAGCAGCTTAAGCACCAGGTCCGAGCAGTACTTC
CDR3: CASSLSTRSEQYF

size: many
V: TRBV7-2
J: TRBJ2-1
D: TRBD2
DNA: TGTGCCAGCAAAGGGACTAGCGGGGGGGATGAGCAGTTCTTC
CDR3: CASKGTSGGDEQFF

size: NA
V: TRBV20-1
J: TRBJ1-1
D: TRBD1
DNA: TGCAGTGCTAGTGAGGGGGCAGGTGAAGCTTTCTTT
CDR3: CSASEGAGEAFF

size: NA
V: TRBV9
J: TRBJ2-3
D: NA
DNA: TGTGCCAGCAGCTTACCCACAGATACGCAGTATTTT
CDR3: CASSLPTDTQYF

size: few
V: TRBV29-1
J: TRBJ2-5
D: NA
DNA: TGCAGCGCCAGGTGGGGGGGCGGAAGGTCTAAGGAGACCCAGTACTTC
CDR3: CSARWGGGRSKETQYF

size: many
V: TRBV9
J: TRBJ2-3
D: TRBD2
DNA: TGTGCCAGCAGCGTAGGGACTAGCGGCGCAGATACGCAGTATTTT
CDR3: CASSVGTSGADTQYF

size: NA
V: TRBV5-5
J: TRBJ2-7
D: NA
DNA: TGTGCCAGCAACTTGAAGTCCTCCGTGGCACTTGACGAGCAGTACTTC
CDR3: CASNLKSSVALDEQYF

size: NA
V: TRBV20-1
J: TRBJ2-3
D: TRBD2
DNA: TGCAGTGCCCTGGGGCTAGCGGGAGGCGAAACTAGCACAGATACGCAGTATTTT
CDR3: CSALGLAGGETSTDTQYF

size: NA
V: TRBV24-1
J: TRBJ1-1
D: NA
DNA: TGTGCCACCAGTGATTCTATCGCGGGGGGGACTGAAGCTTTCTTT
CDR3: CATSDSIAGGTEAFF

size: NA
V: TRBV10-3
J: TRBJ2-5
D: TRBD2
DNA: TGTGCCATCAGTTCTAGCGGGGGCCAAGAGACCCAGTACTTC
CDR3: CAISSSGGQETQYF

size: NA
V: TRBV15
J: TRBJ1-2
D: NA
DNA: TGTGCCACCAGCAGAGAAGTCGGCTATGGCTACACCTTC
CDR3: CATSREVGYGYTF

size: NA
V: TRBV24-1
J: TRBJ1-5
D: TRBD1
DNA: TGTGCCACCAGTGCGGGACAGGGTGGTCAGCCCCAGCATTTT
CDR3: CATSAGQGGQPQHF

size: few
V: TRBV5-8
J: TRBJ1-2
D: NA
DNA: TGTGCCAGCAGCTTTGGTCGCGAAAGTTCTTTCTATGGCTACACCTTC
CDR3: CASSFGRESSFYGYTF

size: NA
V: TRBV7-9
J: TRBJ1-1
D: NA
DNA: TGTGCCAGCAGCTTAACATCGTTGAACACTGAAGCTTTCTTT
CDR3: CASSLTSLNTEAFF

size: few
V: TRBV7-2
J: TRBJ2-5
D: TRBD1
DNA: TGTGCCAGCCGGGTGGGGACAGGGGAGACCCAGTACTTC
CDR3: CASRVGTGETQYF

size: NA
V: TRBV20-1
J: TRBJ2-1
D: TRBD2
DNA: TGCAGTGCTGCTAAACTAGCGGGAGACGGGAATGAGCAGTTCTTC
CDR3: CSAAKLAGDGNEQFF

size: many
V: TRBV5-1
J: TRBJ2-3
D: NA
DNA: TGCGCCAGCAGCCCGATCCCTCCAGGGGATAGCACAGATACGCAGTATTTT
CDR3: CASSPIPPGDSTDTQYF

size: NA
V: TRBV20-1
J: TRBJ2-7
D: TRBD2
DNA: TGCAGTGCTCCCCCGACTAGCGGGGGGGTCGCCTACGAGCAGTACTTC
CDR3: CSAPPTSGGVAYEQYF

size: NA
V: TRBV24-1
J: TRBJ2-5
D: NA
DNA: TGTGTTACCAGTGACACCAGACACCCGGGGGCTCCGGAGACCCAGTACTTC
CDR3: CVTSDTRHPGAPETQYF

size: NA
V: TRBV5-6
J: TRBJ1-3
D: NA
DNA: TGTGCCAGCAGCTTGGTAGGGACCCTGGAAAACACCATATATTTT
CDR3: CASSLVGTLENTIYF

size: few
V: TRBV12-3/TRBV12-4
J: TRBJ2-7
D: NA
DNA: TGTGCCAGCAGTTTACACAGGGCAAGGGAGCAGTACTTC
CDR3: CASSLHRAREQYF